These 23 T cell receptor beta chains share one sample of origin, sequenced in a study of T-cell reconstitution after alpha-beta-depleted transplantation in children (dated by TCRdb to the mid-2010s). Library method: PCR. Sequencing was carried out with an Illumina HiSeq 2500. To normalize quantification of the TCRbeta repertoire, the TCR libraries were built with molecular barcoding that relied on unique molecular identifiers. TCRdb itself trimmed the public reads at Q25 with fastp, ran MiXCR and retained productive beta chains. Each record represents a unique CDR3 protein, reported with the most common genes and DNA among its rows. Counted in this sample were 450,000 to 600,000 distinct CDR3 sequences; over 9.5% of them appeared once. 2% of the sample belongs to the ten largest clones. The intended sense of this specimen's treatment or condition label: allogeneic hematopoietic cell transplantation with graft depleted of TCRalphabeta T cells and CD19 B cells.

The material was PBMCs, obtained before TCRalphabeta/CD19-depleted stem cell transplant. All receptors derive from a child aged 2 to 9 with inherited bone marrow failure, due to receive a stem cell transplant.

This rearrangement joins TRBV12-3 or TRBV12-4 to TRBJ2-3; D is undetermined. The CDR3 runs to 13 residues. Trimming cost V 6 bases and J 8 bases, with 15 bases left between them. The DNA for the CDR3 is TGTGCCAGCAGGCCCGCTAGATCCCCTACGCAGTATTTT. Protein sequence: CASRPARSPTQYF.

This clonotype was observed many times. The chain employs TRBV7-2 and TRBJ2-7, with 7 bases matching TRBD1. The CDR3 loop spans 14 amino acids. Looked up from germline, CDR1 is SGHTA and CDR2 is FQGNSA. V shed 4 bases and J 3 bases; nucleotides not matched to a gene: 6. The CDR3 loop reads CASSSSTGLYEQYF. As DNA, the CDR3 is TGTGCCAGCAGCTCGTCGACAGGGCTCTACGAGCAGTACTTC.

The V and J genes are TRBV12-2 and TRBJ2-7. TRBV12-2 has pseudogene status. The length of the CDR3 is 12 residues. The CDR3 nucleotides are TGTGCAAGTCGCTTAGGCCAGGACGAGCAGTACTTC. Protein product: CASRLGQDEQYF.

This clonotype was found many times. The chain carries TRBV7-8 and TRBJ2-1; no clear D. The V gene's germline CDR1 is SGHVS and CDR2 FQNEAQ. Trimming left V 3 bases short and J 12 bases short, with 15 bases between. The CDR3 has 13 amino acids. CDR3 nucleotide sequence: TGTGCCAGCAGCTTTTCAAAGTTGACTTCGCAGTTCTTC. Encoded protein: CASSFSKLTSQFF.

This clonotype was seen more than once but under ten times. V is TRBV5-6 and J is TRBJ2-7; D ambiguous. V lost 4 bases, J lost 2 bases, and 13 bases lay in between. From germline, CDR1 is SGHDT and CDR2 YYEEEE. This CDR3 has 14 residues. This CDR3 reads CASSPIRPAYEQYF. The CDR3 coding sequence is TGTGCCAGCAGCCCCATACGGCCCGCCTACGAGCAGTACTTC.

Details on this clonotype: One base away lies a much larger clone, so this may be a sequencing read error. The CDR3 nucleotides are TGTGCCATCGCGGATTGGGCCACAGATACGCAGTATTTT. Protein sequence: CAIADWATDTQYF. The chain is built from TRBV27 and TRBJ2-3, with D hard to call. This CDR3 has 13 amino acids. V was shortened by 10 bases and J by 2 bases, with 13 bases between the two germline ends. Germline V gives CDR1 MNHEY, CDR2 SMNVEV (reference sequence).

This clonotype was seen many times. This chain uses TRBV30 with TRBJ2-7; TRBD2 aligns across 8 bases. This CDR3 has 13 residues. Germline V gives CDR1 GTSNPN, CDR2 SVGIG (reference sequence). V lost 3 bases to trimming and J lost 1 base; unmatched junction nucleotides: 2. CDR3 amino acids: CAWRIAGSYEQYF. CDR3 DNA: TGTGCCTGGAGGATAGCGGGGTCCTACGAGCAGTACTTC.

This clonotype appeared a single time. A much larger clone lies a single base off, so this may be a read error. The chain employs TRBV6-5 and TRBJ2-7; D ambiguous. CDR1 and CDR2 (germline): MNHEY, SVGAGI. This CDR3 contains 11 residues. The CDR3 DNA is TGTGCCAGCAGTTACCGCTACGAGCAGAACTTC. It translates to CASSYRYEQNF.

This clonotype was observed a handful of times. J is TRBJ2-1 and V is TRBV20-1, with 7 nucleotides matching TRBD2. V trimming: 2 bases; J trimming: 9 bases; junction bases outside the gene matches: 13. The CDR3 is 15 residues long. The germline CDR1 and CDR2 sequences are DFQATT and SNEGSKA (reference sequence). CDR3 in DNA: TGCAGTGCTAGACCCCGGGGCGGGAGAAGGAGTGAGCAGTTCTTC. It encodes CSARPRGGRRSEQFF.

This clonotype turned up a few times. The DNA for the CDR3 is TGTGCCAGCAGCTCCGAGACCCCAAGAGACTACACCTTC. Translating gives CASSSETPRDYTF. The chain carries TRBV5-6 and TRBJ1-2; D unresolved. This CDR3 has 13 residues. Germline CDR1 is SGHDT and CDR2 is YYEEEE. V dropped 3 bases and J dropped 10 bases, with 16 bases sitting between them.

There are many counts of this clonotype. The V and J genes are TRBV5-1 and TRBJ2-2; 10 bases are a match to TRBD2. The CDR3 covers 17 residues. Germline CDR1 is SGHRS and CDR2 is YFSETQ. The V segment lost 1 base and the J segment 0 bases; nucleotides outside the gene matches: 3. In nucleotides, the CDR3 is TGCGCCAGCAGCTTGACTAGCGGGGCCGCGAACACCGGGGAGCTGTTTTTT. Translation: CASSLTSGAANTGELFF.

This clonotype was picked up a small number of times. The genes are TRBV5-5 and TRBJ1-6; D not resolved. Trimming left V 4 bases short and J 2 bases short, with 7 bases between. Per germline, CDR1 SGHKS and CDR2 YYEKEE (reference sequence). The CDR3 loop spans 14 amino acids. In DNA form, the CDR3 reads TGTGCCAGCAGCCCAGAGACCTATAATTCACCCCTCCACTTT. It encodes CASSPETYNSPLHF.

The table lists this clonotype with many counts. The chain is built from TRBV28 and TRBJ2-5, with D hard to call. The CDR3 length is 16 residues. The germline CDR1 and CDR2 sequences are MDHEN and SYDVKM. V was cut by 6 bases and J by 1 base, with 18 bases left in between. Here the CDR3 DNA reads TGTGCCAGCAGAAACTACAAAGACTCAATCCAAGAGACCCAGTACTTC. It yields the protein CASRNYKDSIQETQYF.

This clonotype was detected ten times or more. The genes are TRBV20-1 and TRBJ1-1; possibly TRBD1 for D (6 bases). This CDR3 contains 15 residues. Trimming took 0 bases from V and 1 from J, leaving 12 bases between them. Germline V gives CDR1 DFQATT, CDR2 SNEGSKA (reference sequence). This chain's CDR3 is CSARDRRGANTEAFF. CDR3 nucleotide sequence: TGCAGTGCTAGAGATCGGCGGGGGGCGAACACTGAAGCTTTCTTT.

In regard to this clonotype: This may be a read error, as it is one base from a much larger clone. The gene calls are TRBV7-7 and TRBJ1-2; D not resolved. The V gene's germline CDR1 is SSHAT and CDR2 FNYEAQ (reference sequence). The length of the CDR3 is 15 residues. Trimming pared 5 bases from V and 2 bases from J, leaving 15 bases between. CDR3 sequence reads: CASSPLPDTNYGYTF. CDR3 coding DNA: TGTGCCAGCAGCCCGCTGCCCGACACCAACTATGGCTACACCTTC.

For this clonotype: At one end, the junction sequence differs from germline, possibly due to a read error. The CDR3 spells CASSQVPGRGNTQYF. The CDR3 DNA reads as TGTGCCAGCAGCCAGGTACCGGGACGGGGAAACACTCAGTACTTC. The V call is TRBV3-1, the J call TRBJ2-4, with D possibly called TRBD1 or TRBD2 (5 bases each). From germline, CDR1 is LGHDT and CDR2 YNNKEL (reference sequence). The CDR3 loop spans 15 amino acids.

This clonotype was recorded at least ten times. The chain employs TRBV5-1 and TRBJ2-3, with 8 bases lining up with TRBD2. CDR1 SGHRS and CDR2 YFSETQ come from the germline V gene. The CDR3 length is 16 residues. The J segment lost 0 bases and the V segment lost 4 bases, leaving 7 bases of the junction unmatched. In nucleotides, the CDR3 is TGCGCCAGCAGCCCGGGAGGGGATCCCAGCACAGATACGCAGTATTTT. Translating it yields CASSPGGDPSTDTQYF.

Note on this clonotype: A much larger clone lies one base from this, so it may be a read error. CDR3 in DNA: TGCAGTGCGACCCCCAGCGCCAACTCCTACGAGGAGTACTTC. Residues: CSATPSANSYEEYF. The chain couples TRBV20-1 to TRBJ2-7, with D unresolved. The CDR3 covers 14 residues. CDR1 is DFQATT and CDR2 is SNEGSKA in the germline V gene (reference sequence).

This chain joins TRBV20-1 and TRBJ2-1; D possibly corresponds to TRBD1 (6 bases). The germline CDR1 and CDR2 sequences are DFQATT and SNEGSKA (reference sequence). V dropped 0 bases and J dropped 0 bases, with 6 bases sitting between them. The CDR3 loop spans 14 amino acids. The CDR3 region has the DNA TGCAGTGCTAGAGAAGGGGGCTCCTACAATGAGCAGTTCTTC. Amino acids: CSAREGGSYNEQFF.

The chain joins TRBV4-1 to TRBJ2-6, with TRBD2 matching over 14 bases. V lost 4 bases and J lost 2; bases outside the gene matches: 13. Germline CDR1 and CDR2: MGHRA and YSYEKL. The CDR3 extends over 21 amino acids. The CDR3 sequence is CASSPRPGLAGESPGANVLTF. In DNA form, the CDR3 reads TGCGCCAGCAGCCCCAGGCCGGGACTAGCGGGAGAGAGCCCTGGGGCCAACGTCCTGACTTTC.

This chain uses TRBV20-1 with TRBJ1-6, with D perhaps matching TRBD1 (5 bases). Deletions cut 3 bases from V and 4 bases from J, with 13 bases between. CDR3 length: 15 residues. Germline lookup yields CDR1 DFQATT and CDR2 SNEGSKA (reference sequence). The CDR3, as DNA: TGCAGTGCTAGGGGTTCGACAGCTTATAATTCACCCCTCCACTTT. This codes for CSARGSTAYNSPLHF.

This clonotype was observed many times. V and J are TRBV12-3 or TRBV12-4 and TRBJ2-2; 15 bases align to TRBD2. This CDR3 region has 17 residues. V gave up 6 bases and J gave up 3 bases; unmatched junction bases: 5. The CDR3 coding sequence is TGTGCCAGCAGCTGGACTAGCGGGAGGGCCTACACCGGGGAGCTGTTTTTT. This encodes CASSWTSGRAYTGELFF.

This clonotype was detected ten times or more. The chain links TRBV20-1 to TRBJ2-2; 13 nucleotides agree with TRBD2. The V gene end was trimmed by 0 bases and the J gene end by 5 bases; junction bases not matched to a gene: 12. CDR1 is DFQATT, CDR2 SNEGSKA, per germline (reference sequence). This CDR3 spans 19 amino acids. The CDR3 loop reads CSARDLELAGGPRTGELFF. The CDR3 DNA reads TGCAGTGCTAGAGATCTGGAACTAGCGGGAGGGCCGCGGACCGGGGAGCTGTTTTTT.